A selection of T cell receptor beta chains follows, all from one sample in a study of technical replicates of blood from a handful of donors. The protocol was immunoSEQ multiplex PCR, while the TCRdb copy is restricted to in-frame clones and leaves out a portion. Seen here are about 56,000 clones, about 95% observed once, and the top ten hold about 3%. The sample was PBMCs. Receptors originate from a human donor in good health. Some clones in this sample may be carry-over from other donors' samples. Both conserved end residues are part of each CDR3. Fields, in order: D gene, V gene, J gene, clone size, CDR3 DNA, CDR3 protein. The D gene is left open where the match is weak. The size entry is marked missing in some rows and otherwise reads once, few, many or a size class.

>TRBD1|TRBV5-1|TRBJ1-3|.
TGCGCCAGCAGTTCCGGGACAGAAACGAGAAACACCATATATTTT
CASSSGTETRNTIYF
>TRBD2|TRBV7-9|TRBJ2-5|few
TGTGCCAGCAGCTGGACTAGCGGGGGCCAAGAGACCCAGTACTTC
CASSWTSGGQETQYF
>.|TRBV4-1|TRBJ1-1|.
TGCGCCAGCAGCCAAGATCATTGGGCGGGGAACACTGAAGCTTTCTTT
CASSQDHWAGNTEAFF
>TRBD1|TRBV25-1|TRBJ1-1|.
TGTGCCAGCAGTGTAACAGGGGGCACTGAAGCTTTCTTT
CASSVTGGTEAFF
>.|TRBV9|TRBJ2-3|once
TGTGCCAGCAGCGTAGATAGGGGGAGCGGGGTCCCGTATACGCAGTATTTT
CASSVDRGSGVPYTQYF
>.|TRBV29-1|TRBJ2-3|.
TGCAGCGCTACCTCTAGCAGTAGCACAGATACGCAGTATTTT
CSATSSSSTDTQYF
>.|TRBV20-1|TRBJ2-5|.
TGCAGTGCTTCCGGGAAAGAGACCCAGTACTTC
CSASGKETQYF
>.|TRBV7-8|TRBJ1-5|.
TGTGCCAGCAGCTTAGACGGTTCCGAGTATAGCAATCAGCCCCAGCATTTT
CASSLDGSEYSNQPQHF
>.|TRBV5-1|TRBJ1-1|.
TGCGCCAGCAGCCAAATGGCGGGCTTGAACACTGAAGCTTTCTTT
CASSQMAGLNTEAFF
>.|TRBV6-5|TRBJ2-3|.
TGTGCCAGCAGGAGACGACAGGCCCCGATTGATACGCAGTATTTT
CASRRRQAPIDTQYF